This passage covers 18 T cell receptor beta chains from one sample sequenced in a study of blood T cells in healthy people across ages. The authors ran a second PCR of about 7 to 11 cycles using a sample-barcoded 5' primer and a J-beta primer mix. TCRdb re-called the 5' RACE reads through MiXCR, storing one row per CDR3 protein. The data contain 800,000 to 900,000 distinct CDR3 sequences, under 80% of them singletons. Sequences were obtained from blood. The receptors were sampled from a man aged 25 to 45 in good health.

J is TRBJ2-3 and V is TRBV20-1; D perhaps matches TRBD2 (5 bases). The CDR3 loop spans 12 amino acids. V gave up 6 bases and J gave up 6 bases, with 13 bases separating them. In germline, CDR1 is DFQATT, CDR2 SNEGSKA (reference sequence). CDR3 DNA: TGCAGTGCCCCGGGGTTCACGGATACGCAGTATTTT. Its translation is CSAPGFTDTQYF.

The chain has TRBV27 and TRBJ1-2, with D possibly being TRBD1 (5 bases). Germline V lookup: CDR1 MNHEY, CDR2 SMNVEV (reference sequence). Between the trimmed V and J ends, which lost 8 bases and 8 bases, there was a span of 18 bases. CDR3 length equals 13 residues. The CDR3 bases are TGTGCCAGCGGGCAGGGATTTGGGTTCGGCTACACCTTC. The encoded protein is CASGQGFGFGYTF.

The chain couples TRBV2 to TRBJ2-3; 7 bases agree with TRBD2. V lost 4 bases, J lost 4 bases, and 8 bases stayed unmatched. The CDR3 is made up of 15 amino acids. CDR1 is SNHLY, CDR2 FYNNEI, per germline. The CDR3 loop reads CASSVEAGIADTQYF. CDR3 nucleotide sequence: TGTGCCAGCAGTGTCGAAGCGGGGATCGCAGATACGCAGTATTTT. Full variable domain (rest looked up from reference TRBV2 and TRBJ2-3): EPEVTQTPSHQVTQMGQEVILRCVPISNHLYFYWYRQILGQKVEFLVSFYNNEISEKSEIFDDQFSVERPDGSNFTLKIRSTKLEDSAMYFCASSVEAGIADTQYFGPGTRLTVL.

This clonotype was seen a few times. The CDR3 sequence is CSAGTGAEQYF. As DNA, the CDR3 is TGCAGCGCCGGGACAGGAGCAGAGCAGTACTTC. The chain links TRBV29-1 to TRBJ2-7, with 8 bases lining up with TRBD1. Germline V lookup: CDR1 SQVTM, CDR2 ANQGSEA. V was clipped by 7 bases and J by 7 bases; unmatched bases: 6. The CDR3 contains 11 residues.

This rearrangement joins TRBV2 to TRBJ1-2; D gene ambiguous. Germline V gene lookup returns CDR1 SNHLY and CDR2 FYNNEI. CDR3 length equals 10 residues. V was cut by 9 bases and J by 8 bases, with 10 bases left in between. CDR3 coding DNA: TGTGCCAGTCGGGCTCGGGGCTACACCTTC. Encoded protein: CASRARGYTF.

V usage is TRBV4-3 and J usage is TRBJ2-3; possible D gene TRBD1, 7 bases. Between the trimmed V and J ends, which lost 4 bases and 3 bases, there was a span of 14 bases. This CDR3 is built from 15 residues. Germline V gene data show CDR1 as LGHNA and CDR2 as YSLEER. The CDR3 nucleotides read TGCGCCAGCAGCCCTGGGGCAGGGGGGACAGATACGCAGTATTTT. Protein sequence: CASSPGAGGTDTQYF.

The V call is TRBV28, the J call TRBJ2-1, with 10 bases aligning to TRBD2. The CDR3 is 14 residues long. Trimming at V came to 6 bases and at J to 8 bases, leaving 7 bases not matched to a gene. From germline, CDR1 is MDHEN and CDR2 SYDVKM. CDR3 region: CASSLAGAVDEQFF. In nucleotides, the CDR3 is TGTGCCAGCAGCCTAGCGGGAGCGGTCGATGAGCAGTTCTTC.

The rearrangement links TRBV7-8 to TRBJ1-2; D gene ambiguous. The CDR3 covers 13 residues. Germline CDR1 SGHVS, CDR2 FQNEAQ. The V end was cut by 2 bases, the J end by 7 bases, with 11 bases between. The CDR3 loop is CASSLIVAAGYTF. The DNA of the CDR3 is TGTGCCAGCAGCTTAATCGTGGCTGCTGGCTACACCTTC.

CDR3 DNA sequence: TGTGCCAGTAGCCACAGGATCGGGACAGGGGCCTACGAGCAGTACTTC. This codes for CASSHRIGTGAYEQYF. The chain recombines TRBV7-9 with TRBJ2-7, with TRBD1 identical over 10 bases. The CDR3 is 16 residues long. Germline V gives CDR1 SEHNR, CDR2 FQNEAQ (reference sequence). The ends lost 9 bases at V and 2 bases at J; junction bases unmatched: 13.

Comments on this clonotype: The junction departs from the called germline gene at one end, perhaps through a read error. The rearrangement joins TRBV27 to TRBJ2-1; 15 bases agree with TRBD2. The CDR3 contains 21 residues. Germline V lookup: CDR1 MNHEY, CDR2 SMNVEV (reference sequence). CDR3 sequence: CASSRLTGTSGGPYLNNELFF. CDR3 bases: TGTGCCAGCAGTCGATTGACCGGGACTAGCGGGGGGCCCTACTTAAACAATGAGCTGTTCTTC.

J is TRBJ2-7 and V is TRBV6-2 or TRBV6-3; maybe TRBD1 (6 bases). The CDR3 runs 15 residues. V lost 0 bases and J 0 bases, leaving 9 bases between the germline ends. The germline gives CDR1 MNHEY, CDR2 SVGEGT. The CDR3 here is CASSYSDSLSYEQYF. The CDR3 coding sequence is TGTGCCAGCAGTTACTCGGACAGCCTCTCCTACGAGCAGTACTTC.

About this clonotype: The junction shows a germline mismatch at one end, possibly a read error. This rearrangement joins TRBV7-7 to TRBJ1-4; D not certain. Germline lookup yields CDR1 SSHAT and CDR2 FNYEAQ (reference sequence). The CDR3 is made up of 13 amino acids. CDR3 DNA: TGTGCTAGCATTCCAAGGGCTAATGAAAAACTGTTTTTT. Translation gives CASIPRANEKLFF.

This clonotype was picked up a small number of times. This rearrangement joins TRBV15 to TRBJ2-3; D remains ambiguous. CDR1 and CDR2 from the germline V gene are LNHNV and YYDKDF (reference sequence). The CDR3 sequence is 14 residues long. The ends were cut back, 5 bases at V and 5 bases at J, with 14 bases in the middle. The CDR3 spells CATSVRLDRDTQYF. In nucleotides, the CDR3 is TGTGCCACCAGCGTCAGACTGGACCGAGATACGCAGTATTTT.

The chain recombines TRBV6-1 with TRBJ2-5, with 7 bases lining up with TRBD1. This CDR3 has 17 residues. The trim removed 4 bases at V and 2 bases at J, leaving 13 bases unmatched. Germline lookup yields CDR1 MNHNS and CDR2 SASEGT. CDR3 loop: CASSGAGTVGSQETQYF. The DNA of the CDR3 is TGTGCCAGCAGTGGAGCCGGGACAGTGGGCTCACAAGAGACCCAGTACTTC.

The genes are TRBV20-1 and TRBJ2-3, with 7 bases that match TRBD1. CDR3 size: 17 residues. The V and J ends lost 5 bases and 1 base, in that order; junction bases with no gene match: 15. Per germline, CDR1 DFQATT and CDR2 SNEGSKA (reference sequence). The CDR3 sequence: CSAPATGIARGTDTQYF. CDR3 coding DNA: TGCAGTGCTCCAGCGACAGGGATCGCCAGGGGCACAGATACGCAGTATTTT.

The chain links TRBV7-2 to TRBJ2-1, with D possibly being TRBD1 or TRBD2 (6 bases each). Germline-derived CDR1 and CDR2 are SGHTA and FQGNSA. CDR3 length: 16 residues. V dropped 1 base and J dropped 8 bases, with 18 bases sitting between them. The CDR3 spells CASSLVVSWGADEQFF. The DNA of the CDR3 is TGTGCCAGCAGCTTAGTAGTAAGCTGGGGGGCGGATGAGCAGTTCTTC.

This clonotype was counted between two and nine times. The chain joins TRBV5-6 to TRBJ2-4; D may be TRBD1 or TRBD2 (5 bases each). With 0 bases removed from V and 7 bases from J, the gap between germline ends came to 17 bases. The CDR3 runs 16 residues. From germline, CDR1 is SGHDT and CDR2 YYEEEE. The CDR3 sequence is CASSLALGVRRNIQYF. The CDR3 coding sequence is TGTGCCAGCAGCTTGGCCTTGGGGGTAAGAAGGAACATTCAGTACTTC. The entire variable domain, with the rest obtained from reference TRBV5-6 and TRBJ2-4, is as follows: DAGVTQSPTHLIKTRGQQVTLRCSPKSGHDTVSWYQQALGQGPQFIFQYYEEEERQRGNFPDRFSGHQFPNYSSELNVNALLLGDSALYLCASSLALGVRRNIQYFGAGTRLSVL.

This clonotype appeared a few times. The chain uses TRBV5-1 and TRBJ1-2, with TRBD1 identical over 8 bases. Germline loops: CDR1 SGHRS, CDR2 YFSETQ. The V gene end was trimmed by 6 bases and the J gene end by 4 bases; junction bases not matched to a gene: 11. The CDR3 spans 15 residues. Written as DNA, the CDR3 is TGCGCCAGCACGCGGCAGACAGGGGCTTCCTATGGCTACACCTTC. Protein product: CASTRQTGASYGYTF.